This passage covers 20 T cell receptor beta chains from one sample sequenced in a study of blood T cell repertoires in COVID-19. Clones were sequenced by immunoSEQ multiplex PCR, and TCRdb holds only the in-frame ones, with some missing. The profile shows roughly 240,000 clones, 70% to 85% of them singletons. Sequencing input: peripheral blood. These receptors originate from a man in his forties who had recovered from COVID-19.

CDR3 nucleotides: TGCGCCAGCAGCTTACTGACAGGGCCAGATACGCAGTATTTT. Its translation: CASSLLTGPDTQYF. The rearrangement links TRBV5-1 to TRBJ2-3; 7 bases map to TRBD1. The germline gives CDR1 SGHRS, CDR2 YFSETQ. This CDR3 is built from 14 residues. With 2 bases clipped from V and 4 bases from J, the junction kept 4 bases outside the gene matches.

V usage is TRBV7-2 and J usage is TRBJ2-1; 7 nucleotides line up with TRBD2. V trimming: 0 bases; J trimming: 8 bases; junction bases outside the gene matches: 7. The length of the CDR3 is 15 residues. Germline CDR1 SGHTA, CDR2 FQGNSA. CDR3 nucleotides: TGTGCCAGCAGCTTAGCGGGAGGGCCATTTGATGAGCAGTTCTTC. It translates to CASSLAGGPFDEQFF. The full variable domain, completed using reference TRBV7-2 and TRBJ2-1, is GAGVSQSPSNKVTEKGKDVELRCDPISGHTALYWYRQSLGQGLEFLIYFQGNSAPDKSGLPSDRFSAERTGGSVSTLTIQRTQQEDSAVYLCASSLAGGPFDEQFFGPGTRLTVL.

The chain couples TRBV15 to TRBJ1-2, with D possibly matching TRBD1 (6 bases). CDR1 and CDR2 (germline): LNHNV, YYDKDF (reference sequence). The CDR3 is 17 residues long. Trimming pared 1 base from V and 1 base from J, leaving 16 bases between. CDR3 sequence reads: CATSRGDRDKSNYGYTF. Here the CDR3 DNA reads TGTGCCACCAGCAGAGGCGATCGGGACAAGAGTAACTATGGCTACACCTTC.

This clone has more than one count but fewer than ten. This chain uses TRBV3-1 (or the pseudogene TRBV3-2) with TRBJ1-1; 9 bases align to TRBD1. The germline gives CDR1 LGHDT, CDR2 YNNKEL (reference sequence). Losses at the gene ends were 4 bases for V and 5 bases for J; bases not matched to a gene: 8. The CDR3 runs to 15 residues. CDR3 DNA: TGTGCCAGCAGCCTCAACGACAGGGGGGGGACTGAAGCTTTCTTT. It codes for CASSLNDRGGTEAFF.

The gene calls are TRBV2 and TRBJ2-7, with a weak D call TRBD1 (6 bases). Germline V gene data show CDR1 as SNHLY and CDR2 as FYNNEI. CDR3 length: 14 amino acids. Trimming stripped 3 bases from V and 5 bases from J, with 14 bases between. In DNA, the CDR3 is TGTGCCAGCAGTGACTCGGGCAGGGGTAACGAGCAGTACTTC. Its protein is CASSDSGRGNEQYF.

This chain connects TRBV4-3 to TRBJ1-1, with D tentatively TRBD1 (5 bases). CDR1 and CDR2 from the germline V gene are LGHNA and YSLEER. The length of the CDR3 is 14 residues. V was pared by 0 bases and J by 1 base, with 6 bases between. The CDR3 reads CASSQDGQNTEAFF. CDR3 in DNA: TGCGCCAGCAGCCAAGACGGACAGAACACTGAAGCTTTCTTT.

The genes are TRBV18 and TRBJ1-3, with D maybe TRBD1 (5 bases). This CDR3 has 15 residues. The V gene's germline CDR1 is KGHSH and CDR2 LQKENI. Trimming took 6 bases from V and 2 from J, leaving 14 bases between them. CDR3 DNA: TGTGCCAGCTCTCCAGCGGGGGTGGCTGGAAACACCATATATTTT. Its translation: CASSPAGVAGNTIYF. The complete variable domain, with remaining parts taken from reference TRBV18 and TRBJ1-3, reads NAGVMQNPRHLVRRRGQEARLRCSPMKGHSHVYWYRQLPEEGLKFMVYLQKENIIDESGMPKERFSAEFPKEGPSILRIQQVVRGDSAAYFCASSPAGVAGNTIYFGEGSWLTVV.

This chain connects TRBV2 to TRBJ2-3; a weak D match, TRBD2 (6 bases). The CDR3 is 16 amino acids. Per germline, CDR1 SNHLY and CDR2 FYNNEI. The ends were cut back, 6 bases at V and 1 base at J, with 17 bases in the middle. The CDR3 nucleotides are TGTGCCAGCAGCGCTGGCGGGACGGATGGCACAGATACGCAGTATTTT. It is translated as CASSAGGTDGTDTQYF.

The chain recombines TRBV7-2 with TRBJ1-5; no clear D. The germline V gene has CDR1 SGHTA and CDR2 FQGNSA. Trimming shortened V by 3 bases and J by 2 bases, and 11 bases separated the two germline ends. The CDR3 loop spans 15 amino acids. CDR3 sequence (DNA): TGTGCCAGCAGCTTTTCTGTTAATGGCAATCAGCCCCAGCATTTT. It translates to CASSFSVNGNQPQHF.

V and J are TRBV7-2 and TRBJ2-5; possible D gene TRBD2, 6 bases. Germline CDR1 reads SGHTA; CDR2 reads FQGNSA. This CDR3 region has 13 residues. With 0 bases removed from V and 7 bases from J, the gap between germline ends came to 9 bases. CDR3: CASSLAHGGTQYF. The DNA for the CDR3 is TGTGCCAGCAGCTTAGCGCACGGGGGGACCCAGTACTTC.

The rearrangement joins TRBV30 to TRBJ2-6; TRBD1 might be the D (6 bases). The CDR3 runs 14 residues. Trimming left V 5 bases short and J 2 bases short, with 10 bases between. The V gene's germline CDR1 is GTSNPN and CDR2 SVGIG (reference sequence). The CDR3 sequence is CAWAGETGANVLTF. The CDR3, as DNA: TGTGCCTGGGCAGGGGAGACTGGGGCCAACGTCCTGACTTTC.

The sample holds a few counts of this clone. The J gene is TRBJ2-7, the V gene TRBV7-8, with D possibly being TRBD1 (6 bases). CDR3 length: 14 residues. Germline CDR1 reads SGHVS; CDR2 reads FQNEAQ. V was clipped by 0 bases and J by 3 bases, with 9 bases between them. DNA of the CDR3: TGTGCCAGCAGCTTAGCTTCACAGGGCTACGAGCAGTACTTC. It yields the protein CASSLASQGYEQYF.

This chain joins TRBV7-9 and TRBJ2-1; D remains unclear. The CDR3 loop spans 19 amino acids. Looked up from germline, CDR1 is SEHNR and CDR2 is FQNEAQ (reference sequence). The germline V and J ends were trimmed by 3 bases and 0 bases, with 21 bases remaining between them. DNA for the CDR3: TGTGCCAGCAGCTTTATTAGTTCCGCTTACAGCCTCTCCTACAATGAGCAGTTCTTC. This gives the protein CASSFISSAYSLSYNEQFF.

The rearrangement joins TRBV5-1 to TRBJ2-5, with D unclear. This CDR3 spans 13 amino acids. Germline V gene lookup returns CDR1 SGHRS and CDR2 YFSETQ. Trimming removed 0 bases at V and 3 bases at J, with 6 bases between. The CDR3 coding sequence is TGCGCCAGCAGCTTGGACAGAAAAGAGACCCAGTACTTC. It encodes CASSLDRKETQYF.

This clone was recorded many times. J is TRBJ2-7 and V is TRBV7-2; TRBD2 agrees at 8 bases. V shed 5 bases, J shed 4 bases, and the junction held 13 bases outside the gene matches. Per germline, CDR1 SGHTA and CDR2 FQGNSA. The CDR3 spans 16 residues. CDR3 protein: CASSHRGAGGGYEQYF. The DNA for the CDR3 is TGTGCCAGCAGCCACCGGGGTGCGGGAGGAGGTTACGAGCAGTACTTC.

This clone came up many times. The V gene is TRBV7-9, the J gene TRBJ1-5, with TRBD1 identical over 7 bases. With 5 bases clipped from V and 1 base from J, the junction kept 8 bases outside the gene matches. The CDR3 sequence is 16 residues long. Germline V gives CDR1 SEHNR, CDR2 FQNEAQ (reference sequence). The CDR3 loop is CASSRGGQPSNQPQHF. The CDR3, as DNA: TGTGCCAGCAGCAGGGGGGGACAGCCAAGCAATCAGCCCCAGCATTTT.

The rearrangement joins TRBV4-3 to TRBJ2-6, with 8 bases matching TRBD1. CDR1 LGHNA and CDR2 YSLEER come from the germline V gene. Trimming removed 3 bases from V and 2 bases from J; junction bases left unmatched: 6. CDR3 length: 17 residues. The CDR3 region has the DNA TGCGCCAGCAGCCATGCGACAGGGGTGGCTGGGGCCAACGTCCTGACTTTC. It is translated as CASSHATGVAGANVLTF.

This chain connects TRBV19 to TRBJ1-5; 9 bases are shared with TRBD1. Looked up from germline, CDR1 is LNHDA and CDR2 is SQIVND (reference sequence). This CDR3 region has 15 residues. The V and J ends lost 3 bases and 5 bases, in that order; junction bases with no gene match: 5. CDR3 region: CASSIRQGVYQPQHF. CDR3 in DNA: TGTGCCAGTAGTATCCGACAGGGGGTTTATCAGCCCCAGCATTTT.

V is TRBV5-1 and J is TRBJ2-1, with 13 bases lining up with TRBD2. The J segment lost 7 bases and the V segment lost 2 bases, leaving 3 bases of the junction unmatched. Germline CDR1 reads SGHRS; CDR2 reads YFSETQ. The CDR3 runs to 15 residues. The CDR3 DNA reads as TGCGCCAGCAGCTTATCGGGACTAGCGGGAAATGAGCAGTTCTTC. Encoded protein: CASSLSGLAGNEQFF.

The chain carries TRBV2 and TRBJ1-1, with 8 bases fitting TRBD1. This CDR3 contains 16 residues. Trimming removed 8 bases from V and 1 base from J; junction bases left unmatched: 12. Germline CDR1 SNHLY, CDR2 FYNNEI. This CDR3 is CASVLGRGLGNTEAFF. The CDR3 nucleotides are TGTGCCAGCGTTTTGGGCAGGGGGCTCGGGAACACTGAAGCTTTCTTT.